This TCR beta chain is from a study of lymphopenia after photon versus proton radiotherapy. Findings and caveats of the study: After the lymphocyte nadir, photon-treated repertoires showed oligoclonal expansion, especially of CD8+ Temra cells. Post-nadir TCR diversity decline inversely tracked overall survival among those who died. Under photons, naive T cells and diversity fell while effector/memory populations rose. Better survival with proton therapy was suggested as possible, not demonstrated.

Measured with immunoSEQ multiplex PCR; TCRdb has only the in-frame clones, and not every one. The sample consists of 83,000 or so clones, around four fifths of them appearing once. The trim removed 4 bases at V and 0 bases at J, leaving 9 bases unmatched. Germline CDR1 is SGHNT and CDR2 is YENEEA. This CDR3 contains 17 residues. Notes on this clone: The antigen remains unidentified.

The TCR sequence derives from a man aged 55 to 69 with pancreatic cancer. The chain has TRBV11-3 and TRBJ2-3, with 8 bases lining up with TRBD1. The specimen was peripheral blood, collected from a patient treated with proton-based radiotherapy. The CDR3 region is CASSWTGTGYSTDTQYF. CDR3 DNA: TGTGCCAGCAGCTGGACCGGGACAGGTTATAGCACAGATACGCAGTATTTT.